This TCR beta chain emerged from a study of vaccination effects on CD4 cells after COVID-19 (dated by TCRdb to about 2022). Looking at the study overall: Each participant got two doses of an mRNA SARS-CoV-2 vaccine, either BNT162b2 or mRNA-1273. In both COVID-19 convalescent patients and infection-naive vaccine recipients, the study compared SARS-CoV-2 spike-specific CD4+ TCR repertoires from before mRNA vaccination with those from after it. The full study included approximately nine COVID-19 convalescent patients and several SARS-CoV-2-naive healthy vaccine recipients. Pre-vaccine samples from two convalescent patients were drawn 16 days and one week before the first dose, 142 and 148 days after COVID-19 diagnosis. In the study, cultures from other donors were sequenced using the Oncomine TCR Beta short-read assay on an Illumina iSeq 100. Results the study describes overall, beyond this receptor: In convalescent patients, the post-vaccine spike-reactive repertoire was composed mainly of new vaccine-induced clones that were largely distinct from infection-induced clones. At late post-vaccination timepoints, both infection-induced and vaccine-induced clones showed marked clonal contraction, consistent with waning T cell responses. Limitations of the study were the small number of convalescent patients and the absence of early post-infection timepoints.

The method behind the library was the immunoSEQ multiplex PCR assay. DNA from the cultured and isolated CD4+ T cells underwent TCR beta CDR3 sequencing. In the original analysis: Non-productive TCR sequences were removed and reads were trimmed to the CDR3 region, keeping CDR3s of at least 7 amino acids. Antigen-specific clonotypes were identified with the MANAFEST web app by comparing expansion in peptide wells against reference cultures. To count as positive, a clone had to show expansion at FDR<0.05 compared with the reference and with all other wells, an odds ratio above 5, and a frequency above 0.1% in two replicate wells. A clonotype was defined as cross-reactive if the clonotype was significantly expanded both in SARS-CoV-2 spike wells and in at least one common cold coronavirus spike condition. Using the stringdist R package, CDR3 similarity was measured by Levenshtein distance, and unrooted trees were constructed with ape in R 3.6.1. Here the immuneACCESS table is served through TCRdb, limited to in-frame sequences with V and J called. Missing clones are a known gap in these copies; in checked studies unresolved V genes cover under half, and the rest lacks a known reason. That table furnishes V, J and clone size, whereas the DNA furnished D and trimming. For this sample the table gives tens of thousands of clones, of which roughly three quarters were detected only once. Approximately 5% of the sample rests with the top ten.

With regard to this clone: Its antigen remains undetermined. No base quality information exists; no much larger clone differs at one position.

The ViraFEST assay stimulated PBMC with viral peptide pools and then used TCR sequencing to identify antigen-specific CD4+ T cell clonotypes by expansion. After around ten days of culture, CD4+ T cells were isolated with the EasySep CD4+ T cell isolation kit. Convalescent patients had PCR-confirmed SARS-CoV-2 infection between March and December 2020, before Alpha, Beta and Delta variants emerged in the United States. Each well held 1.5 million to 2.5 million PBMC cultured in IMDM containing around 5% human AB serum, 8 to 10 IU/ml IL-2 and gentamicin, along with 8 to 10 ug/ml peptides. For the negative control culture condition, an HIV-1 Nef peptide pool was used. On days 3 and 7, half of the culture medium was replaced with fresh IL-2-containing medium. Unless otherwise noted, each peptide stimulation condition was cultured in triplicate wells. Using Ficoll-Paque Plus gradient centrifugation, PBMC were separated from whole blood and then either used fresh or cryopreserved at -140C. The QIAamp micro DNA kit was used to extract genomic DNA from the cultured CD4+ T cells.

This receptor was taken from a human donor who had a prior SARS-CoV-2 infection. Sequenced here: CD4+ T cells from PBMCs cultured with HIV peptides, sampled before COVID-19 vaccination. Read against the paper, the sample's cell subset or site label means: HIV-1 Nef peptide pool negative control/reference culture.

The DNA sequence is as follows: TGCGCCAGCAGCTTGGCGGGGGATGGCTACACCTTC. It is translated as CASSLAGDGYTF. The rearrangement joined TRBV5-1 to TRBJ1-2; perhaps TRBD1 is the D gene, with 5 bases matching. Trimming removed 0 bases from V and 6 bases from J, leaving 6 bases between the germline ends. According to the germline V gene, CDR1 reads SGHRS and CDR2 reads YFSETQ. The CDR3 has 12 amino acids, counting the end cysteine and phenylalanine. Only the CDR3 part of the read is kept: 36 bases, read in frame from the first base.